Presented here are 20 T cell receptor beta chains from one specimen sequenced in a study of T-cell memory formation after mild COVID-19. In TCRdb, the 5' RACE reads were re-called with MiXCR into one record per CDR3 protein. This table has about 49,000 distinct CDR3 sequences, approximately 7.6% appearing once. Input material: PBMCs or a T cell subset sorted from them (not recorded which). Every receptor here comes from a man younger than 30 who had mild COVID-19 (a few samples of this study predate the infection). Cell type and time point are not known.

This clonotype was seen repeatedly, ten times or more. The CDR3 here is CSASWDRLYEQYF. As DNA, the CDR3 is TGCAGTGCCTCCTGGGACAGGCTCTACGAGCAGTACTTC. The rearrangement links TRBV20-1 to TRBJ2-7, with 8 bases fitting TRBD1. This CDR3 spans 13 amino acids. V lost 6 bases and J lost 3; bases outside the gene matches: 7. CDR1 is DFQATT, CDR2 SNEGSKA, per germline (reference sequence).

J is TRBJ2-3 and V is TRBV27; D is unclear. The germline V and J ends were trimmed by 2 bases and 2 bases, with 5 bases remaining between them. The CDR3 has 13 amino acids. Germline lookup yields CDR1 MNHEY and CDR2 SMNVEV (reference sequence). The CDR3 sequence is CASSLTYTDTQYF. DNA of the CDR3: TGTGCCAGCAGTTTAACGTACACAGATACGCAGTATTTT.

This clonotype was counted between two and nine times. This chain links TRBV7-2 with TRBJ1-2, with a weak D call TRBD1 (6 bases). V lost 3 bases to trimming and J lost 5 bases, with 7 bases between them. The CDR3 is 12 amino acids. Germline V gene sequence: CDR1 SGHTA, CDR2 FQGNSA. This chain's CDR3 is CASSFQGYGYTF. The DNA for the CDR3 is TGTGCCAGCAGCTTTCAGGGGTATGGCTACACCTTC.

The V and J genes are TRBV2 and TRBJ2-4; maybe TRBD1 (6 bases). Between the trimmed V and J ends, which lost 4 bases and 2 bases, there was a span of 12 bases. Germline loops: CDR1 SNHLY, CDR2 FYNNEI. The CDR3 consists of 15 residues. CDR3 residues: CASSARQVTKNIQYF. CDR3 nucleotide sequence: TGTGCCAGCAGTGCTCGACAGGTCACCAAAAACATTCAGTACTTC.

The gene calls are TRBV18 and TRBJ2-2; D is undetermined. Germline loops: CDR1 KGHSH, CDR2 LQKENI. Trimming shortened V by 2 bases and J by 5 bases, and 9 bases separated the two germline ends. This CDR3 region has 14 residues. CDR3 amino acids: CASSPNTVTGELFF. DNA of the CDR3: TGTGCCAGCTCACCAAACACTGTAACCGGGGAGCTGTTTTTT.

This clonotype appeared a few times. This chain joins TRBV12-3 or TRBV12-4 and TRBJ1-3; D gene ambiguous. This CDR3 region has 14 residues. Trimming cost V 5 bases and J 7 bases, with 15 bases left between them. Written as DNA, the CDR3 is TGTGCCAGCAGTCTGCTCCCTGCGGGGAACACCATATATTTT. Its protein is CASSLLPAGNTIYF.

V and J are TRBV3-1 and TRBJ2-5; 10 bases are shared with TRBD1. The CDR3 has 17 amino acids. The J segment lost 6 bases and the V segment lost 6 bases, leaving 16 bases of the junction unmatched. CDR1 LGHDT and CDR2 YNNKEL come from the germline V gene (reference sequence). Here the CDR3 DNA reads TGTGCCAGCAGGTTTGGGACAGGGGCCGTCCAGTGGCAGACCCAGTACTTC. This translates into CASRFGTGAVQWQTQYF.

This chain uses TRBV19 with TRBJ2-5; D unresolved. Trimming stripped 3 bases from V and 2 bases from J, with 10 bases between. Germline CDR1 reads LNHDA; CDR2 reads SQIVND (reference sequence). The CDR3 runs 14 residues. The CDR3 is CASSMMDRQETQYF. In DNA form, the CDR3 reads TGTGCCAGTAGTATGATGGACCGGCAAGAGACCCAGTACTTC.

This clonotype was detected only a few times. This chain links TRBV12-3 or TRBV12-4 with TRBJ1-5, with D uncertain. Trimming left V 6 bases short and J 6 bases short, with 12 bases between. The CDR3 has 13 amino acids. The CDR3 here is CASSINNGQPQHF. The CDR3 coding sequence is TGTGCCAGCAGCATAAACAACGGTCAGCCCCAGCATTTT.

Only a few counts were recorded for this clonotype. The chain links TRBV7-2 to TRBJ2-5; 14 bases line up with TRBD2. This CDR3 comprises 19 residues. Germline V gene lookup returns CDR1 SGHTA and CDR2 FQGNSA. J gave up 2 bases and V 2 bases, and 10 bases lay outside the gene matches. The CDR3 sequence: CASSLMPGLAGAGQETQYF. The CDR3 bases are TGTGCCAGCAGCTTAATGCCGGGACTAGCGGGGGCTGGGCAAGAGACCCAGTACTTC.

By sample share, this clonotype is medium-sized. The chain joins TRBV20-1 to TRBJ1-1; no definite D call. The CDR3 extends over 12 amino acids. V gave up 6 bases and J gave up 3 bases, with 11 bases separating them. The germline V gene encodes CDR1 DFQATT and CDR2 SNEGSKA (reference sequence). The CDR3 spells CSARPPDTEAFF. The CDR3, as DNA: TGCAGTGCCCGCCCCCCAGACACTGAAGCTTTCTTT.

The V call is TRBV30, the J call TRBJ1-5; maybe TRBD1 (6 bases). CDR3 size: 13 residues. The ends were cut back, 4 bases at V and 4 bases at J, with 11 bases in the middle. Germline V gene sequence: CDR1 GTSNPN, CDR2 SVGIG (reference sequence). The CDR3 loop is CAWTIQGNQPQHF. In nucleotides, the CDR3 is TGTGCCTGGACCATACAGGGTAATCAGCCCCAGCATTTT. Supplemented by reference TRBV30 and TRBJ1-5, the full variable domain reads SQTIHQWPATLVQPVGSPLSLECTVEGTSNPNLYWYRQAAGRGLQLLFYSVGIGQISSEVPQNLSASRPQDRQFILSSKKLLLSDSGFYLCAWTIQGNQPQHFGDGTRLSIL.

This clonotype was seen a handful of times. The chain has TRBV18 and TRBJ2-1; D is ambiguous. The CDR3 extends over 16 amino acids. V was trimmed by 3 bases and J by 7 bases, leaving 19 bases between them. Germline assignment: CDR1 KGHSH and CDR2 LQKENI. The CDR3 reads CASSPASGSRLNEQFF. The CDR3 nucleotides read TGTGCCAGCTCACCGGCTTCCGGTTCCAGGTTGAATGAGCAGTTCTTC.

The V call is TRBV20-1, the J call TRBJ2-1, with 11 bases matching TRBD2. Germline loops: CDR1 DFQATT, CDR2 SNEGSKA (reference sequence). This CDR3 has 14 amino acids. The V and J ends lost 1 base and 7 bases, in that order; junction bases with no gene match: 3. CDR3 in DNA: TGCAGTGCTAGAGTAGCGGGGGGGCCAAATGAGCAGTTCTTC. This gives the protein CSARVAGGPNEQFF.

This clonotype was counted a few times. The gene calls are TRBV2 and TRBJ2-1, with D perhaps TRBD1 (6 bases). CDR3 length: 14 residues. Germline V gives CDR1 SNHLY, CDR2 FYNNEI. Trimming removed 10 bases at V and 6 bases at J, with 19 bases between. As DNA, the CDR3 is TGTGCCACCAACTACAGGGAAGGACGCAATGAGCAGTTCTTC. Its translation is CATNYREGRNEQFF.

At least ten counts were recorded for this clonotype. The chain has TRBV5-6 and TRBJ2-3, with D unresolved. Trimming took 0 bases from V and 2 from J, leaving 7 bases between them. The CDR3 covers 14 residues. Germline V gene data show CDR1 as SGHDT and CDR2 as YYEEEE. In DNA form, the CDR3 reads TGTGCCAGCAGCTTGGGAACGAACACAGATACGCAGTATTTT. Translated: CASSLGTNTDTQYF.

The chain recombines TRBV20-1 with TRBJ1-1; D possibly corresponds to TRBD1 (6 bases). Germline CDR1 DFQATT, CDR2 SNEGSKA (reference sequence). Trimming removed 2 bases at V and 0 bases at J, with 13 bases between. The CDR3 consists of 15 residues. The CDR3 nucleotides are TGCAGTGCTAGACGCCCGGGGGGCTTGAACACTGAAGCTTTCTTT. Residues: CSARRPGGLNTEAFF.

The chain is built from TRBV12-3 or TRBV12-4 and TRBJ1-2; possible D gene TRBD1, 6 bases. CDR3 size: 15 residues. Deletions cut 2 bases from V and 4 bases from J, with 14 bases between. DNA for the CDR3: TGTGCCAGCAGTTTATTCGACAGGATACTCTATGGCTACACCTTC. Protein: CASSLFDRILYGYTF.

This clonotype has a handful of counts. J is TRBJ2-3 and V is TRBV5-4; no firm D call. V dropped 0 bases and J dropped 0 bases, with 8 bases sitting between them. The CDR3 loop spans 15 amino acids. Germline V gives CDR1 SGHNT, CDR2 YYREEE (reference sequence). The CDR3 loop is CASSLESPSTDTQYF. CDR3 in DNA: TGTGCCAGCAGCTTGGAATCGCCGAGCACAGATACGCAGTATTTT.

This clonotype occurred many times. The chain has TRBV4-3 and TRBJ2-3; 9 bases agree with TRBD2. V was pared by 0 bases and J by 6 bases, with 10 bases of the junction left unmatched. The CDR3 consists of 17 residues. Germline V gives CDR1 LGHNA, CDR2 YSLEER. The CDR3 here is CASSQDVGGGAIDTQYF. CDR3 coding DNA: TGCGCCAGCAGCCAAGATGTAGGCGGGGGGGCGATCGATACGCAGTATTTT.